The clone carrying this T cell receptor (beta chain) came up a few times. The source of the sample is a study of T-cell reconstitution after alpha-beta-depleted transplantation in children. Preparing the TCRbeta library involved the use of unique molecular identifiers. TCRdb independently ran MiXCR on the PCR reads; one entry per CDR3 protein. The repertoire holds fewer than 700,000 distinct CDR3 sequences, with 10% to 15% as singletons. The CDR3 runs to 17 residues. Germline V lookup: CDR1 MGHDK, CDR2 SYGVNS. The V end was cut by 8 bases, the J end by 2 bases, with 25 bases between. This TCR was recovered from a male patient between 5 and 17 years old who had a stem cell transplant for acute myeloid leukemia, so the T cells may come from the graft donor. The chain uses TRBV25-1 and TRBJ2-7, with D perhaps being TRBD1 or TRBD2 (5 bases each). The material sequenced was PBMCs, mostly from graft donor cells, taken 360 days after TCRalphabeta/CD19-depleted stem cell transplant. The DNA for the CDR3 is TGTGCCAGCCAATCCGGGGACCCACGATCCCCGGCCTACGAGCAGTACTTC. It translates to CASQSGDPRSPAYEQYF.